The 6 T cell receptor beta chains reported below all come from one sample, sequenced in a study of beta chain features in type 1 diabetes. As every portion of the isolated RNA was reverse transcribed, the sequencing read expressed TCRB transcripts. Profiled with immunoSEQ multiplex PCR; TCRdb holds only in-frame clones, not every one. The sample has 300,000 to 400,000 clones; around 12% are singletons. Source material: naive CD4+ T cells from blood. These receptors came from a man in his late teens or twenties in good health.

Only a few counts were recorded for this clone. This chain joins TRBV4-3 and TRBJ2-1; a weak D match, TRBD1 (6 bases). CDR1 and CDR2 from the germline V gene are LGHNA and YSLEER. The CDR3 totals 16 residues. V dropped 4 bases and J dropped 8 bases, with 21 bases sitting between them. The CDR3: CASSRRTGSYGDEQFF. The CDR3 region has the DNA TGCGCCAGCAGCCGCCGAACAGGGTCTTATGGCGATGAGCAGTTCTTC.

V gene TRBV11-1 combines with J gene TRBJ1-6; D is unclear. CDR1 and CDR2 (germline): SGHAT, FQDESV (reference sequence). This CDR3 is built from 14 residues. V lost 2 bases and J 5 bases, leaving 7 bases between the germline ends. CDR3 DNA: TGTGCCAGCAGCTTAAACAGCCATAATTCACCCCTCCACTTT. Its translation: CASSLNSHNSPLHF.

This clone has more than one count but fewer than ten. The chain employs TRBV7-8 and TRBJ2-7, with 12 bases fitting TRBD2. The CDR3 is made up of 15 amino acids. The germline CDR1 and CDR2 sequences are SGHVS and FQNEAQ. After removal of 5 bases from V and 13 bases from J, the junction contained 15 bases not matched to a gene. For the CDR3, the DNA is TGTGCCAGCAGCCCGAGGACTAGCGGGAAGGACGGCCGCTACTTC. Translating gives CASSPRTSGKDGRYF.

The rearrangement joins TRBV4-1 to TRBJ2-7; 8 bases fit TRBD1. Looked up from germline, CDR1 is MGHRA and CDR2 is YSYEKL. The trim removed 3 bases at V and 4 bases at J, leaving 8 bases unmatched. The CDR3 runs to 15 residues. The chain's CDR3 is CASSQTGQGPYEQYF. CDR3 nucleotides: TGCGCCAGCAGCCAGACCGGACAGGGCCCTTACGAGCAGTACTTC.

The chain employs TRBV29-1 and TRBJ2-1; TRBD1 aligns across 9 bases. CDR1 is SQVTM, CDR2 ANQGSEA, per germline. The CDR3 sequence is 15 residues long. J gave up 4 bases and V 7 bases, and 11 bases lay outside the gene matches. The CDR3 loop is CSAPRGQGYYNEQFF. CDR3 nucleotides: TGCAGCGCCCCCAGGGGACAGGGATATTACAATGAGCAGTTCTTC.

The J gene is TRBJ2-7, the V gene TRBV29-1, with a tentative D call TRBD2 (5 bases). CDR1 SQVTM and CDR2 ANQGSEA come from the germline V gene. The CDR3 runs 14 residues. The V end was cut by 4 bases, the J end by 7 bases, with 20 bases between. The DNA of the CDR3 is TGCAGCGTTGCTGAGGGTAGAGCTACTCGGGAGCAGTACTTC. Protein sequence: CSVAEGRATREQYF.